Given below is one T cell receptor beta chain in context. Its antigen is unknown. These data originate in a study of shared clonotypes between healthy human individuals. The CDR3 has 16 amino acids. The V end was cut by 4 bases, the J end by 4 bases, with 17 bases between. Germline lookup yields CDR1 SGHRS and CDR2 YFSETQ. Study conclusions and caveats: In contrast to clonotypes shared by all four donors, non-shared clonotypes had lower generation probabilities. Despite large depth, sorted-subset datasets appeared incompletely sequenced.

Study processing details: Junction-only immunoSEQ data arrived without quality scores, meaning filtering differed. The repertoire was sequenced with immunoSEQ multiplex PCR; TCRdb's copy has only in-frame clones and lacks some. The V and J calls and clone size were taken over from that table, and D and trimming were inferred from the DNA. This table holds approximately 980,000 clones, about 80% found once. This sequence was found in a man aged 18-30 years in good health. The rearrangement joins TRBV5-1 to TRBJ1-4, with D possibly TRBD1 on 6 matching bases. The sample taken for sequencing was memory CD4+ T cells sorted from blood. Regarding subset: CD45RA-negative fraction. CDR3 sequence (DNA): TGCGCCAGCAGCCATTCTCAGGGGCCCGGTAATGAAAAACTGTTTTTT. This encodes CASSHSQGPGNEKLFF.